The rows below give T cell receptor beta chains drawn from one sample of a study of T cell changes during pregnancy in multiple sclerosis. Clones were read by immunoSEQ multiplex PCR, and TCRdb kept only the in-frame ones, dropping some. This sample has 85,000 to 100,000 clones; about 92% occur once, and the top ten carry 1.5%. The sequencing used peripheral blood, collected in the first trimester of pregnancy. These receptors were collected from a female donor with multiple sclerosis, enrolled in a pregnancy study. The CDR3 runs from the conserved cysteine through the conserved F or W. A D gene is named only where the DNA matches it firmly. Clone sizes are given selectively: once, few, many, or a class where the clone is expanded.

clone_size,j_call,v_call,d_call,cdr3_length,cdr3_aa,cdr3_nt
-,TRBJ2-7,TRBV5-1,TRBD2,15,CASSPSSGSVYEQYF,TGCGCCAGCAGCCCGAGCAGCGGGAGTGTCTACGAGCAGTACTTC
-,TRBJ1-1,TRBV7-8,TRBD1,15,CASSLSNLRQGWAFF,TGTGCCAGCAGCTTGTCGAACCTACGACAGGGGTGGGCTTTCTTT
-,TRBJ1-4,TRBV11-2,-,16,CASSPSGTTTNEKLFF,TGTGCCAGCAGCCCGTCCGGGACAACCACTAATGAAAAACTGTTTTTT
-,TRBJ2-2,TRBV13,-,18,CASAQGKRTGRRAGELFF,TGTGCCAGCGCACAGGGGAAAAGAACAGGGAGGAGGGCCGGGGAGCTGTTTTTT
-,TRBJ2-7,TRBV6-1,TRBD1,16,CASSEVPRGSEYEQYF,TGTGCCAGCAGTGAAGTTCCCAGGGGGTCCGAGTACGAGCAGTACTTC
-,TRBJ1-1,TRBV5-5,-,13,CASSFVIGTEAFF,TGTGCCAGCAGCTTCGTTATCGGCACTGAAGCTTTCTTT
-,TRBJ1-1,TRBV6-1,-,12,CASSEGHTEAFF,TGTGCCAGCAGTGAAGGTCATACTGAAGCTTTCTTT
-,TRBJ1-2,TRBV27,-,14,CASSPPGINYGYTF,TGTGCCAGCAGCCCCCCAGGCATCAACTATGGCTACACCTTC
-,TRBJ1-1,TRBV6-1,TRBD1,13,CAGDRKGGTEAFF,TGTGCCGGGGACAGGAAGGGTGGCACTGAAGCTTTCTTT
-,TRBJ2-2,TRBV6-1,TRBD2,15,CASSRSGRNTGELFF,TGTGCCAGCAGTCGTAGCGGGAGGAACACCGGGGAGCTGTTTTTT
-,TRBJ2-5,TRBV9,-,15,CASSGRGHGQETQYF,TGTGCCAGCAGCGGAAGGGGTCATGGGCAAGAGACCCAGTACTTC
-,TRBJ2-3,TRBV29-1,-,14,CSAPPGDSTDTQYF,TGCAGCGCCCCGCCAGGGGACAGCACAGATACGCAGTATTTT
-,TRBJ2-3,TRBV28,TRBD1,16,CASSNLQGGKTDTQYF,TGTGCCAGCAGTAACCTACAGGGGGGTAAAACAGATACGCAGTATTTT
-,TRBJ2-1,TRBV30,-,14,CAWGLGGTYNEQFF,TGTGCCTGGGGTCTCGGAGGGACTTACAATGAGCAGTTCTTC
-,TRBJ2-7,TRBV11-2,TRBD2,16,CASSLRMTSPFHEQYF,TGTGCCAGCAGCTTACGTATGACTAGCCCCTTCCACGAGCAGTACTTC
-,TRBJ2-7,TRBV6-5,TRBD1,12,CASGDRGYEQYF,TGTGCCAGCGGGGACAGGGGCTACGAGCAGTACTTC
-,TRBJ2-7,TRBV27,-,13,CASSLLQGDEQYF,TGTGCCAGCAGTTTACTACAGGGAGACGAGCAGTACTTC
-,TRBJ2-1,TRBV7-2,TRBD2,15,CASSGTRASGNEQFF,TGTGCCAGCAGCGGGACTAGGGCTTCGGGCAATGAGCAGTTCTTC
-,TRBJ1-2,TRBV6-5,TRBD1,12,CASSYGDRSYTF,TGTGCCAGCAGTTACGGGGACAGGTCCTACACCTTC
many,TRBJ1-5,TRBV19,-,13,CATTGQSNQPQHF,TGTGCCACAACGGGACAAAGCAATCAGCCCCAGCATTTT
-,TRBJ2-3,TRBV28,TRBD2,21,CASSYSDIIGTSGNCTDTQYF,TGTGCCAGCAGTTATTCCGATATAATCGGGACTAGCGGGAACTGCACAGATACGCAGTATTTT
-,TRBJ2-7,TRBV18,-,13,CASSPRGQGEQYF,TGTGCCAGCTCACCAAGAGGCCAGGGCGAGCAGTACTTC
-,TRBJ2-1,TRBV9,-,11,CASSVSSKQFF,TGTGCCAGCAGCGTTAGCAGTAAGCAGTTCTTC
once,TRBJ1-1,TRBV11-2,-,14,CASSSIRGMPEAFF,TGTGCCAGCAGCTCTATCAGGGGAATGCCTGAAGCTTTCTTT
-,TRBJ1-2,TRBV4-1,TRBD1,15,CASSQETGADYGYTF,TGCGCCAGCAGCCAAGAGACAGGGGCGGACTATGGCTACACCTTC
-,TRBJ2-3,TRBV7-2,TRBD2,15,CASSHSGRGSDTQYF,TGTGCCAGCAGTCATAGCGGGAGGGGGTCAGATACGCAGTATTTT
-,TRBJ1-5,TRBV27,-,13,CATGTLRGQPQHF,TGTGCCACGGGGACTTTGAGAGGTCAGCCCCAGCATTTT
-,TRBJ2-2,TRBV27,TRBD1,16,CASKDDGTGGSGELFF,TGTGCCAGCAAGGATGACGGGACAGGGGGTTCCGGGGAGCTGTTTTTT
-,TRBJ1-1,TRBV18,-,14,CASSLRTGNTEAFF,TGTGCCAGCTCATTAAGGACTGGGAACACTGAAGCTTTCTTT
-,TRBJ2-7,TRBV27,-,16,CASSLALGGRFYEQYF,TGTGCCAGCAGCCTTGCGCTCGGGGGGCGCTTCTACGAGCAGTACTTC
-,TRBJ2-1,TRBV29-1,TRBD2,13,CSVAPSGYNEQFF,TGCAGCGTTGCCCCTAGCGGATACAATGAGCAGTTCTTC
-,TRBJ1-3,TRBV7-9,TRBD1,17,CASSSNRGQSSGNTIYF,TGTGCCAGCAGCTCCAACAGGGGGCAAAGCTCTGGAAACACCATATATTTT
-,TRBJ1-1,TRBV19,TRBD1,17,CASSIDRQRQGFAEAFF,TGTGCCAGTAGTATAGATCGTCAGAGACAGGGGTTCGCTGAAGCTTTCTTT
-,TRBJ1-3,TRBV6-1,-,18,CASSEEEGSIASGNTIYF,TGTGCCAGCAGTGAAGAGGAGGGATCAATTGCCTCTGGAAACACCATATATTTT
-,TRBJ2-2,TRBV5-1,TRBD2,17,CASRQGLAGENTGELFF,TGCGCCAGCAGACAGGGACTAGCGGGAGAGAACACCGGGGAGCTGTTTTTT
-,TRBJ2-7,TRBV9,TRBD2,15,CASSPRTSGRGEQYF,TGTGCCAGCAGCCCAAGGACTAGCGGGAGGGGGGAGCAGTACTTC
-,TRBJ2-7,TRBV5-4,TRBD2,16,CASSPGGTSGRYEQYF,TGTGCCAGCAGCCCGGGGGGGACTAGCGGGAGGTACGAGCAGTACTTC
-,TRBJ1-2,TRBV6-1,-,15,CASSPGRTVLDGYTF,TGTGCCAGCAGCCCTGGGAGGACCGTTTTGGATGGCTACACCTTC
-,TRBJ1-2,TRBV5-1,-,14,CASTESPGNYGYTF,TGCGCCAGCACCGAGTCGCCAGGGAACTATGGCTACACCTTC
-,TRBJ2-7,TRBV7-8,TRBD2,15,CASSPANLGGGGQYF,TGTGCCAGCAGCCCAGCCAACCTGGGGGGGGGTGGGCAGTACTTC
-,TRBJ2-6,TRBV21-1,-,15,CATSRRVTGANVLTF,TGTGCCACTTCTCGTCGGGTCACTGGGGCCAACGTCCTGACTTTC
once,TRBJ1-2,TRBV10-3,-,14,CAISEPGRGDGYTF,TGTGCCATCAGTGAGCCCGGGAGGGGGGATGGCTACACCTTC
-,TRBJ1-5,TRBV6-5,-,13,CASRPALRSAQHF,TGTGCCAGCAGACCGGCGTTGAGGTCAGCCCAGCATTTT
-,TRBJ2-1,TRBV7-8,-,19,CASSLEFRAGALHGNEQFF,TGTGCCAGCAGCTTAGAATTCAGGGCAGGGGCTCTCCATGGCAATGAGCAGTTCTTC
-,TRBJ1-1,TRBV5-1,TRBD1,14,CASSQRTGGTEAFF,TGCGCCAGCAGCCAACGGACAGGGGGCACTGAAGCTTTCTTT
once,TRBJ2-5,TRBV28,TRBD2,18,CASSFPPGLAGVRETQYF,TGTGCCAGCAGTTTCCCCCCGGGACTAGCGGGAGTACGGGAGACCCAGTACTTC
-,TRBJ2-7,TRBV19,-,16,CASSKGRRTALDEQYF,TGTGCCAGTAGTAAGGGGAGGAGAACAGCGCTGGACGAGCAGTACTTC
-,TRBJ2-1,TRBV7-9,-,13,CASSQQNYNEQFF,TGTGCCAGCAGCCAACAGAACTACAATGAGCAGTTCTTC
-,TRBJ1-2,TRBV7-8,TRBD1,16,CASSVRRTGDGGGYTF,TGTGCCAGCAGCGTGCGTCGGACAGGGGACGGGGGTGGCTACACCTTC